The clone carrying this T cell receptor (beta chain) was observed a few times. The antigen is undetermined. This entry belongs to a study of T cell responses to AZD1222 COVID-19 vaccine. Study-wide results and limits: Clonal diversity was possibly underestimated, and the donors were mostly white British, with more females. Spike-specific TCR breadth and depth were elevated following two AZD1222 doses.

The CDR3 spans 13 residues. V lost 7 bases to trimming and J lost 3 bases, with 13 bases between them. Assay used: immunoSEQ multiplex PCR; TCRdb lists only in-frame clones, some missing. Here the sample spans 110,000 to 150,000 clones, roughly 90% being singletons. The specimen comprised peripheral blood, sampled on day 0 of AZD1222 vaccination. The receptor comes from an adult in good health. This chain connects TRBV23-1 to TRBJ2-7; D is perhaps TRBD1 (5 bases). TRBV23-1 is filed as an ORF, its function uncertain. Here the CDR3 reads CASNRLTGYEQYF. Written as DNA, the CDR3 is TGCGCCAGCAATCGCCTCACAGGCTACGAGCAGTACTTC.